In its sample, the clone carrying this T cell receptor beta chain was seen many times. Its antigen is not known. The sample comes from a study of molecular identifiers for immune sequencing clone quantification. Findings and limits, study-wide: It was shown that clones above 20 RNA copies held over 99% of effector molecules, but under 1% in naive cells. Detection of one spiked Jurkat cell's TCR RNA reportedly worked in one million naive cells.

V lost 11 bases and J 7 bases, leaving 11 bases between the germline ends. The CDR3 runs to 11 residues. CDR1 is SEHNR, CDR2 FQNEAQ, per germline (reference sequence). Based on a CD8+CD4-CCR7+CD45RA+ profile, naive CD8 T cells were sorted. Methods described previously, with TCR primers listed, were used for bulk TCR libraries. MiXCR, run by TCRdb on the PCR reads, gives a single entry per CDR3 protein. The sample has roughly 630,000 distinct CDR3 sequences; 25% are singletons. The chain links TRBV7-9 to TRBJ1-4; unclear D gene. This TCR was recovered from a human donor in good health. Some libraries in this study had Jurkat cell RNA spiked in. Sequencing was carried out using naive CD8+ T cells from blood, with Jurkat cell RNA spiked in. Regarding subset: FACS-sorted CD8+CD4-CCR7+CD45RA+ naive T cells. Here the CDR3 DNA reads TGTGCCTACCGTTCGCGTGAAAAACTGTTTTTT. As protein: CAYRSREKLFF.